This T cell receptor beta chain appears in the sequencing data of a study of shared clonotypes between healthy human individuals. Study details: CD8 memory received one plate per donor, CD8 naive two, CD4 memory three and CD4 naive three. General study results and limits: What rarefaction showed was incomplete sorted-subset sequencing despite large depth.

Concerning this clone itself: Its matching antigen is unknown.

CDR3 length: 14 residues. V shed 5 bases, J shed 4 bases, and the junction held 7 bases outside the gene matches. CDR1 MNHNY and CDR2 SVGAGI come from the germline V gene (reference sequence). Produced via immunoSEQ multiplex PCR; TCRdb's table is partial and in-frame only. The profile shows under 650,000 clones, around 96% of them singletons. The V gene is TRBV6-6, the J gene TRBJ2-7; TRBD2 matches 8 bases. Source material: naive CD4+ T cells sorted from blood. Subset denoted: CD45RA+ positively selected. The receptor's source is a woman in her 30s in good health. CDR3 residues: CASSQGTSEYEQYF. The CDR3 DNA sequence: TGTGCCAGCAGTCAAGGGACTAGTGAGTACGAGCAGTACTTC.